What follows are 21 T cell receptor beta chains derived from one specimen sequenced in a study of blood T cell repertoires in COVID-19. Produced via immunoSEQ multiplex PCR; TCRdb's table is partial and in-frame only. This table has tens of thousands of clones, about 81% appearing once. Input material: peripheral blood. The origin of the receptors is a woman aged 70-85 years with COVID-19, enrolled during active disease.

The CDR3 here is CASSYGGLNGYTF. The CDR3, as DNA: TGTGCCAGCAGTTACGGGGGGCTGAATGGCTACACCTTC. The rearrangement joins TRBV12-3 or TRBV12-4 to TRBJ1-2; tentative D call: TRBD1 (6 bases). The CDR3 runs to 13 residues. V dropped 4 bases and J dropped 6 bases, with 12 bases sitting between them.

The chain employs TRBV7-3 and TRBJ2-2, with a tentative D call TRBD2 (6 bases). The V gene's germline CDR1 is SGHTA and CDR2 FQGTGA. V was shortened by 2 bases and J by 4 bases, with 11 bases between the two germline ends. The CDR3 is made up of 15 amino acids. The CDR3 reads CASSLFGGGTGELFF. CDR3 sequence (DNA): TGTGCCAGCAGCTTATTTGGGGGAGGCACCGGGGAGCTGTTTTTT.

The CDR3 spells CASSQTGDRDSPLHF. The DNA of the CDR3 is TGCGCCAGCAGCCAAACTGGGGACAGGGATTCACCCCTCCACTTT. The chain has TRBV4-3 and TRBJ1-6, with 9 bases matching TRBD1. Unmatched junction bases numbered 4, after V lost 2 bases and J lost 8 bases. This CDR3 region has 15 residues. CDR1 is LGHNA, CDR2 YSLEER, per germline.

This clone was observed a few times. The chain joins TRBV28 to TRBJ1-2; no reliable D call. Germline CDR1 and CDR2: MDHEN and SYDVKM. CDR3 length: 12 amino acids. Trimming took 7 bases from V and 0 from J, leaving 6 bases between them. The CDR3 protein is CASKPPNYGYTF. The CDR3 DNA follows: TGTGCCAGCAAGCCCCCTAACTATGGCTACACCTTC.

The V call is TRBV7-3, the J call TRBJ2-1, with TRBD2 identical over 11 bases. V gave up 4 bases and J gave up 5 bases; unmatched junction bases: 4. The length of the CDR3 is 15 residues. Looked up from germline, CDR1 is SGHTA and CDR2 is FQGTGA. The CDR3 loop is CASSSTSGSDNEQFF. As DNA, the CDR3 is TGTGCCAGCAGCTCTACTAGCGGGAGCGACAATGAGCAGTTCTTC.

The chain couples TRBV10-3 to TRBJ2-7; TRBD1 matches at 8 bases. The CDR3 extends over 14 amino acids. With V trimmed by 4 bases and J by 4 bases, 6 bases remained unmatched. Germline assignment: CDR1 ENHRY and CDR2 SYGVKD. CDR3 sequence (DNA): TGTGCCATCAGTGCCAGGGGGCCGGGGTACGAGCAGTACGTC. Amino acid sequence: CAISARGPGYEQYV.

This clone turned up a few times. The V and J genes are TRBV28 and TRBJ1-1; 7 bases agree with TRBD1. Trimming removed 3 bases from V and 4 bases from J; junction bases left unmatched: 2. CDR1 and CDR2 (germline): MDHEN, SYDVKM. CDR3 length equals 13 residues. CDR3 bases: TGTGCCAGCAGTTTCAACAGGGGCACTGAAGCTTTCTTT. Its translation: CASSFNRGTEAFF.

This clone has a single count. The gene calls are TRBV3-1 (or the pseudogene TRBV3-2) and TRBJ1-3; D is unresolved. This CDR3 has 17 residues. The germline V gene has CDR1 LGHDT and CDR2 YNNKEL (reference sequence). The V gene lost 3 bases and the J gene lost 2 bases, with 17 bases spanning the gap. In DNA, the CDR3 is TGTGCCAGCAGCCATAGAAACCCCGGAGCAGCTGGAAACACCATATATTTT. Translating it yields CASSHRNPGAAGNTIYF.

The chain has TRBV7-2 and TRBJ2-7; possibly TRBD1 for D (5 bases). CDR3 length: 14 residues. Germline lookup yields CDR1 SGHTA and CDR2 FQGNSA. The V end lost 3 bases, the J end lost 3 bases, and 12 bases lay between the germline ends. The CDR3 DNA reads TGTGCCAGCAGCTTGCGACAGTTCGACTACGAGCAGTACTTC. It yields the protein CASSLRQFDYEQYF.

The chain couples TRBV19 to TRBJ2-2; 9 bases are shared with TRBD1. Trimming cost V 4 bases and J 5 bases; bases outside gene matches: 2. The CDR3 contains 14 residues. Germline values: CDR1 LNHDA, CDR2 SQIVND (reference sequence). The CDR3 bases are TGTGCCAGTAGTAACGGACAGGGGACCGGGGAGCTGTTTTTT. As protein: CASSNGQGTGELFF.

The chain has TRBV27 and TRBJ1-1; TRBD1 might be the D (6 bases). Between the trimmed V and J ends, which lost 0 bases and 5 bases, there was a span of 13 bases. CDR1 and CDR2 from the germline V gene are MNHEY and SMNVEV (reference sequence). The CDR3 runs to 15 residues. CDR3 in DNA: TGTGCCAGCAGTTTATCGGGGGCCGCCCCAACTGAAGCTTTCTTT. This translates into CASSLSGAAPTEAFF.

A single count supports this clone. This chain joins TRBV15 and TRBJ2-7; 7 bases map to TRBD2. Looked up from germline, CDR1 is LNHNV and CDR2 is YYDKDF (reference sequence). The V and J ends lost 0 bases and 5 bases, in that order; junction bases with no gene match: 10. CDR3 length equals 16 residues. The CDR3 nucleotides are TGTGCCACCAGCAGAGATTTAGGGGTAGCGGGCCACGAGCAGTACGTC. This codes for CATSRDLGVAGHEQYV.

This chain uses TRBV7-2 with TRBJ2-7; 10 positions agree with TRBD1. The CDR3 extends over 18 amino acids. Germline CDR1 is SGHTA and CDR2 is FQGNSA. J lost 3 bases, V lost 1 base, and 12 bases had no gene match. The CDR3 protein is CASSLGVPGQGNIYEQYF. CDR3 nucleotides: TGTGCCAGCAGCTTAGGGGTCCCGGGACAGGGGAATATCTACGAGCAGTACTTC. The variable domain in full, with the rest retrieved from reference TRBV7-2 and TRBJ2-7, is GAGVSQSPSNKVTEKGKDVELRCDPISGHTALYWYRQSLGQGLEFLIYFQGNSAPDKSGLPSDRFSAERTGGSVSTLTIQRTQQEDSAVYLCASSLGVPGQGNIYEQYFGPGTRLTVT.

The chain links TRBV13 to TRBJ2-5; 7 bases are shared with TRBD1. Per germline, CDR1 PRHDT and CDR2 FYEKMQ (reference sequence). This CDR3 has 13 residues. V shed 5 bases and J 7 bases; nucleotides not matched to a gene: 7. CDR3 protein: CASSREGARTQYF. DNA of the CDR3: TGTGCCAGCAGCCGCGAGGGGGCTAGGACCCAGTACTTC.

The V call is TRBV5-1, the J call TRBJ2-1, with 10 bases lining up with TRBD1. CDR1 is SGHRS and CDR2 is YFSETQ in the germline V gene. J was trimmed by 4 bases and V by 5 bases; bases with no gene match: 6. CDR3 length equals 15 residues. The CDR3 DNA reads as TGCGCCAGCAGGGGACAGGGGTTATGGTACAATGAGCAGTTCTTC. Translation: CASRGQGLWYNEQFF.

The V gene is TRBV12-3 or TRBV12-4, the J gene TRBJ1-2; D unclear. The CDR3 has 12 amino acids. V lost 3 bases, J lost 2 bases, and 4 bases lay in between. The CDR3 reads CASSFVNYGYTF. The CDR3 DNA reads as TGTGCCAGCAGTTTCGTGAACTATGGCTACACCTTC.

The rearrangement joins TRBV20-1 to TRBJ2-5; D possibly corresponds to TRBD1 (6 bases). This CDR3 has 13 amino acids. V lost 3 bases and J 4 bases, leaving 12 bases between the germline ends. Germline CDR1 reads DFQATT; CDR2 reads SNEGSKA (reference sequence). In nucleotides, the CDR3 is TGCAGTGCTAGTATGGGGGCATCAGAGACCCAGTACTTC. The encoded protein is CSASMGASETQYF.

In this sample, this clone turned up a few times. The chain has TRBV7-3 and TRBJ1-1; D not certain. Germline-derived CDR1 and CDR2 are SGHTA and FQGTGA. Trimming left V 2 bases short and J 4 bases short, with 8 bases between. This CDR3 has 13 residues. Written as DNA, the CDR3 is TGTGCCAGCAGCTTACGGCGGGGCACTGAAGCTTTCTTT. Amino acid sequence: CASSLRRGTEAFF.

The chain recombines TRBV18 with TRBJ2-5, with TRBD1 matching 11 bases. Germline V gene sequence: CDR1 KGHSH, CDR2 LQKENI. The CDR3 is made up of 17 amino acids. With V trimmed by 0 bases and J by 1 base, 4 bases remained unmatched. The CDR3 region has the DNA TGTGCCAGCTCACCACCTTGGACAGGGGGCCTCCAAGAGACCCAGTACTTC. This encodes CASSPPWTGGLQETQYF.

The V call is TRBV25-1, the J call TRBJ1-1, with D uncertain. V was pared by 4 bases and J by 7 bases, with 13 bases between. The CDR3 loop spans 13 amino acids. The germline V gene has CDR1 MGHDK and CDR2 SYGVNS. The CDR3 sequence: CASSAKVRGEAFF. The CDR3 nucleotides are TGTGCCAGCAGTGCCAAGGTTCGAGGTGAAGCTTTCTTT. The full variable domain, completed using reference TRBV25-1 and TRBJ1-1, is EADIYQTPRYLVIGTGKKITLECSQTMGHDKMYWYQQDPGMELHLIHYSYGVNSTEKGDLSSESTVSRIRTEHFPLTLESARPSHTSQYLCASSAKVRGEAFFGQGTRLTVV.

The V and J genes are TRBV27 and TRBJ2-1; 7 bases match TRBD2. Germline V CDR1 and CDR2: MNHEY, SMNVEV (reference sequence). The V and J ends lost 3 bases and 9 bases, in that order; junction bases with no gene match: 11. The CDR3 is made up of 15 amino acids. The CDR3 nucleotides are TGTGCCAGCAGTTTTAGTCGGGGGGTTGGGGGTGAGCAGTTCTTC. Translating gives CASSFSRGVGGEQFF.